Listed below are T cell receptor beta chains from one sample, sequenced in a study of cytomegalovirus exposure and HLA in healthy donors. This table comes from immunoSEQ multiplex PCR, and its TCRdb copy is limited to in-frame clones, with some not included. The table shows about 110,000 clones, with 70% occurring only once. The sequenced sample consisted of PBMCs. These receptors came from a man between 25 and 39 years old in good health and CMV-seropositive. Each CDR3 is given without its conserved first and last residue. Clone size is given for some rows only: seen once, a few or many times, or a class if the clone is expanded.

clone_size j_call v_call cdr3_length cdr3_aa
NA TRBJ1-2 TRBV28 12 ASSLDRGPRGYT
NA TRBJ1-2 TRBV28 12 ASSVAGTGHGYT
few TRBJ1-3 TRBV28 12 ASSLRQSGNTIY
NA TRBJ1-1 TRBV5-4 14 ASSYYGENRGSEAF
NA TRBJ2-5 TRBV9 13 ASSVIDSYQETQY
NA TRBJ2-1 TRBV28 13 ASSSGGPWGNEQF
NA TRBJ2-4 TRBV6-1 15 ASSGLVGGVAKNIQY
NA TRBJ1-2 TRBV27 13 ASRKRGGAGNGYT
once TRBJ2-4 TRBV2 14 ASTLRGILAKNIQY
once TRBJ1-2 TRBV27 14 ASSPKSGTGVAGYT
once TRBJ2-6 TRBV25-1 14 ASSDSRPSGANVLT
NA TRBJ1-2 TRBV27 12 ASSLIQGNYGYT
NA TRBJ1-3 TRBV27 11 ASSPGGRNTIY
NA TRBJ2-1 TRBV30 13 AWVRAGGPGNEQF
NA TRBJ1-2 TRBV19 14 ASSIGHLRGDYGYT
few TRBJ2-2 TRBV19 17 ASSIRLAGAYGNTGELF
few TRBJ2-2 TRBV14 13 ASSHLTGGNGELF
NA TRBJ1-2 TRBV5-1 13 ASSLTREAVYGYT
NA TRBJ2-4 TRBV29-1 13 SVDDSGDAKNIQY
NA TRBJ1-5 TRBV19 11 ASSIGQNQPQH
few TRBJ2-3 TRBV7-9 13 ASSPQGGEWDTQY
NA TRBJ1-1 TRBV27 12 ASSPSQGNTEAF
NA TRBJ1-1 TRBV15 11 ATSRGTNTEAF
NA TRBJ1-2 TRBV9 13 ASSGGQGEVYGYT
NA TRBJ2-6 TRBV27 19 ASSLSRARVPLSSGANVLT
NA TRBJ2-2 TRBV28 13 ASRPAGVHTGELF
NA TRBJ2-5 TRBV5-1 13 ASSQGLAGEETQY
NA TRBJ1-1 TRBV5-6 12 ASSSRGGDTEAF
NA TRBJ2-1 TRBV27 12 ASSLEGWYNEQF
NA TRBJ1-4 TRBV7-9 14 ASSLVGQGSNEKLF
NA TRBJ2-3 TRBV29-1 14 SVRGKGEGSTDTQY
NA TRBJ1-6 TRBV7-9 13 SSSLGDRENSPLH
NA TRBJ2-3 TRBV15 16 ATRDRAGASGSTDTQY
NA TRBJ1-1 TRBV7-3 12 ASSWTAGNTEAF
NA TRBJ2-7 TRBV27 11 ASRGTATYEQY
NA TRBJ1-4 TRBV9 16 ASSASGTGGKTSEKLF
NA TRBJ2-7 TRBV5-1 16 ASSFQTQTSGGSGEQY
NA TRBJ2-1 TRBV7-2 16 ASSLGTSGRRSYNEQF
NA TRBJ2-3 TRBV5-1 13 ASSLWELGPDTQY
NA TRBJ2-7 TRBV29-1 11 SVRMGQTYEQY
NA TRBJ1-5 TRBV5-8 13 ASSLEGRVNQPQH
NA TRBJ2-2 TRBV5-1 16 ASSLEVPSGINTGELF
NA TRBJ2-5 TRBV28 10 ASSWGGRTQY
few TRBJ1-1 TRBV5-1 12 ASSLEGRNTEAF
NA TRBJ2-1 TRBV5-1 13 ASSPPGGSSYEQF
NA TRBJ2-2 TRBV10-3 12 ATPGRTTTGELF
NA TRBJ2-1 TRBV19 13 ASSLTGFKDNEQF
NA TRBJ1-5 TRBV21-1 15 ASSPMLGARSNQPQH
few TRBJ1-5 TRBV7-9 13 ASSLDRSSNQPQH
few TRBJ2-5 TRBV9 16 ASSVGTSGRVGEETQY